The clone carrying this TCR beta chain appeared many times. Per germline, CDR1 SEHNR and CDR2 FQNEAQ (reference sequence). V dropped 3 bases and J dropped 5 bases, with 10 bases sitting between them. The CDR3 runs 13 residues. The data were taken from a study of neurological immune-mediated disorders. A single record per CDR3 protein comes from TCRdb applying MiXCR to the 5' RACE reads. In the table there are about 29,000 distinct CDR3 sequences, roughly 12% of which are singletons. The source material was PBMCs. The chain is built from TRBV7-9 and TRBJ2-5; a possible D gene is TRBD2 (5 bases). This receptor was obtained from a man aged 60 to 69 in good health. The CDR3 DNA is TGTGCCAGCAGCTTTAGCGCTTGGGAGACCCAGTACTTC. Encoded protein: CASSFSAWETQYF.